This T cell receptor (beta chain) originates from a study of T-cell memory formation after mild COVID-19. Study-level information: TCR clusters were mostly confined to one donor each.

Germline CDR1 LGHNA, CDR2 YNFKEQ. Trimming removed 3 bases at V and 4 bases at J, with 13 bases between. The CDR3 sequence is 15 residues long. Each CDR3 protein is one row after TCRdb ran MiXCR on the 5' RACE reads. The sample includes roughly 250,000 distinct CDR3 sequences, 15% to 20% of them seen just once. This clonotype was recorded a few times. The clonotype was recovered from a man younger than 30 who had mild COVID-19 (a few samples of this study predate the infection). Cell type and time point are not known. This sequence joins TRBV4-2 and TRBJ2-1; D may match TRBD1 or TRBD2 (5 bases each). The sequencing input was PBMCs or a T cell subset sorted from them (not recorded which). CDR3 residues: CASSQGEGVYNEQFF. The CDR3 nucleotides are TGTGCCAGCAGCCAGGGGGAAGGCGTTTACAATGAGCAGTTCTTC.